This T cell receptor (beta chain) was recovered during a study of cytomegalovirus exposure and HLA in healthy donors. Study conclusions and caveats: A list of 164 TCR beta chains associated with cytomegalovirus was given. The study dropped some indistinguishable V segments, TRBV6-2 and TRBV6-3 among them.

Note on this clone: Its antigen is undetermined.

At sampling all donors were nominally healthy, likely with unrecorded immune exposures. Losses at the gene ends were 0 bases for V and 3 bases for J; bases not matched to a gene: 5. The CDR3 is 16 residues long. Germline lookup yields CDR1 SGHRS and CDR2 YFSETQ. With 60 Vbeta and 13 Jbeta primers, the PCR was carried out. Per the authors' pipeline: Later, 80 million or so unique TCR beta chains were counted in an analysis, and about 10 million of them were shared. The repertoire was sequenced with immunoSEQ multiplex PCR; TCRdb's copy has only in-frame clones and lacks some. That table is the source of V, J and clone size, and D and trimming were worked out from the DNA. The sample holds over 150,000 clones, 75% to 90% seen once.

This sequence joins TRBV5-1 and TRBJ2-1; 8 bases match TRBD1. The receptor was isolated from a woman aged 45-65 years in good health and CMV-seropositive. The specimen was PBMCs. This CDR3 is CASSLAGDRRYNEQFF. The CDR3 DNA sequence: TGCGCCAGCAGCTTGGCAGGGGACAGGCGCTACAATGAGCAGTTCTTC.